This T cell receptor (beta chain) came from a study of post-analysis software for immune sequencing data. Study in general: Recorded subtypes: relapsing-remitting, secondary progressive, progressive-relapsing; some patients unannotated. Study-wide results and limits: F measure clustering grouped samples strongly by preparation batch. Compared with controls, patients had more of 4 or 5 TRBV segments, including TRBV5-6, TRBV5-1 and TRBV20-1. Relative to controls, patients with multiple sclerosis showed significantly lower normalized Chao1 diversity.

The CDR3 is 15 residues long. Trimming removed 1 base from V and 4 bases from J, with 14 bases in between. Germline CDR1 SGHAT, CDR2 FQNNGV. With respect to this clonotype: Its antigen remains unknown.

Every TCR beta cDNA library bore unique molecular identifiers. The yield from about 1 to 10 million T cells was roughly 500,000 cDNA molecules in total. TCRdb passed the PCR reads through MiXCR, listing each CDR3 protein once. The table has about 620,000 distinct CDR3 sequences, 44% seen once. Material: blood. The sequence derives from a girl between 10 and 17 years old with multiple sclerosis. V and J are TRBV11-2 and TRBJ2-7; D is perhaps TRBD1 or TRBD2 (6 bases each). CDR3 amino acids: CASSLAWGAEYEQYF. In DNA, the CDR3 is TGTGCCAGCAGCTTAGCGTGGGGGGCGGAATACGAGCAGTACTTC.